A single sample is the source of the 16 T cell receptor beta chains below, sequenced in a study of blood T cells in healthy people across ages. Together with a sample-barcoded 5' primer, a J-beta primer mix was included in a second PCR lasting about 6 to 11 cycles. TCRdb redid the calling of the 5' RACE reads with MiXCR, one entry per CDR3 protein. The sample yields roughly 830,000 distinct CDR3 sequences, less than 80% seen once. The sample was blood. The receptor set was obtained from a man aged 25-40 years in good health.

This clonotype was recorded only once. The gene calls are TRBV5-8 and TRBJ2-7; D call uncertain. This CDR3 spans 13 amino acids. The ends were cut back, 5 bases at V and 2 bases at J, with 11 bases in the middle. CDR1 is SGHTS, CDR2 YDEGEE, per germline. CDR3: CASSRRFPYEQYF. The DNA of the CDR3 is TGTGCCAGCAGTCGCAGGTTTCCCTACGAGCAGTACTTC.

The sample holds a few counts of this clonotype. The rearrangement joins TRBV7-2 to TRBJ1-1; no clear D. V lost 2 bases to trimming and J lost 3 bases, with 10 bases between them. Germline loops: CDR1 SGHTA, CDR2 FQGNSA. This CDR3 spans 14 amino acids. For the CDR3, the DNA is TGTGCCAGCAGCTTAAGGACGAGGGACACTGAAGCTTTCTTT. Protein product: CASSLRTRDTEAFF.

V usage is TRBV12-3 or TRBV12-4 and J usage is TRBJ2-3; D unclear. V was trimmed by 9 bases and J by 4 bases, leaving 8 bases between them. The CDR3 contains 11 residues. The CDR3 reads CASSNADTQYF. The DNA for the CDR3 is TGTGCCAGTTCGAACGCAGATACGCAGTATTTT.

V usage is TRBV11-2 and J usage is TRBJ2-1; 7 bases align to TRBD2. CDR1 is SGHAT and CDR2 is FQNNGV in the germline V gene. With V trimmed by 5 bases and J by 9 bases, 16 bases remained unmatched. This CDR3 region has 16 residues. The CDR3 nucleotides are TGTGCCAGCAGCCAAGGACCGGGACTACCCCCGAGTGAGCAGTTCTTC. Translating gives CASSQGPGLPPSEQFF.

The V and J genes are TRBV4-3 and TRBJ2-7; D may be TRBD1 (5 bases). The V and J ends lost 4 bases and 5 bases respectively, with 15 bases between them. The CDR3 is 14 amino acids. CDR1 is LGHNA, CDR2 YSLEER, per germline. CDR3 protein: CASSPSREVDEQYF. The CDR3 DNA reads TGCGCCAGCAGCCCGAGCAGGGAAGTGGACGAGCAGTACTTC.

V and J are TRBV5-1 and TRBJ2-6; D is uncertain. V was cut by 4 bases and J by 1 base, with 9 bases left in between. CDR1 and CDR2 from the germline V gene are SGHRS and YFSETQ. The CDR3 length is 15 residues. CDR3 protein: CASSLVMSGANVLTF. CDR3 DNA sequence: TGCGCCAGCAGCCTAGTCATGTCTGGGGCCAACGTCCTGACTTTC.

The rearrangement links TRBV7-2 to TRBJ2-5, with TRBD2 matching over 7 bases. The J call may be in error: the DNA end matches TRBJ2-1 better. Germline lookup yields CDR1 SGHTA and CDR2 FQGNSA. The CDR3 runs 16 residues. In nucleotides, the CDR3 is TGTGCCAGCAGCTTAAGGTTCGGGGGGAACCAAGAGACCCAGTTCTTC. It is translated as CASSLRFGGNQETQFF.

This clonotype was detected a few times. This sequence joins TRBV4-3 and TRBJ1-2; D ambiguous. The CDR3 is made up of 15 amino acids. Deletions cut 1 base from V and 0 bases from J, with 9 bases between. Germline V gene data show CDR1 as LGHNA and CDR2 as YSLEER. The CDR3 DNA reads TGCGCCAGCAGCCAAGTCCACACTGCTAACTATGGCTACACCTTC. This gives the protein CASSQVHTANYGYTF.

V and J are TRBV7-2 and TRBJ2-3; 8 bases are shared with TRBD2. The germline V gene has CDR1 SGHTA and CDR2 FQGNSA. The V gene end was trimmed by 3 bases and the J gene end by 6 bases; junction bases not matched to a gene: 17. CDR3 size: 18 residues. CDR3 in amino acids: CASSFKRGQAGGADTQYF. The CDR3 DNA is TGTGCCAGCAGCTTTAAGCGGGGGCAAGCGGGCGGGGCGGATACGCAGTATTTT. Variable domain in full (rest from reference TRBV7-2 and TRBJ2-3): GAGVSQSPSNKVTEKGKDVELRCDPISGHTALYWYRQSLGQGLEFLIYFQGNSAPDKSGLPSDRFSAERTGGSVSTLTIQRTQQEDSAVYLCASSFKRGQAGGADTQYFGPGTRLTVL.

A few counts support this clonotype. The chain joins TRBV12-3 or TRBV12-4 to TRBJ2-3; unclear D gene. The CDR3 sequence is 10 residues long. Deletions cut 7 bases from V and 5 bases from J, with 4 bases between. The DNA for the CDR3 is TGTGCCAGCAACGAAGATACGCAGTATTTT. Its protein product is CASNEDTQYF.

This chain links TRBV6-1 with TRBJ2-4, with 9 bases matching TRBD1. The last part of the DNA fits TRBJ2-7 better; the J call may be wrong. The CDR3 extends over 13 amino acids. Per the germline V gene, CDR1 is MNHNS and CDR2 is SASEGT. The CDR3 DNA reads TGTGCCACCAGGGACAGGGCTAGCATCGAGCAGTACTTC. Translating it yields CATRDRASIEQYF.

This clonotype has only a few counts. V is TRBV6-5 and J is TRBJ2-1, with 11 bases that match TRBD2. This CDR3 is 15 amino acids long. The germline CDR1 and CDR2 sequences are MNHEY and SVGAGI. The V and J ends lost 4 bases and 4 bases, in that order; junction bases with no gene match: 3. CDR3 coding DNA: TGTGCCAGCAGTTGGGCTAGCGGGGGGTACAATGAGCAGTTCTTC. Translation: CASSWASGGYNEQFF.

V gene TRBV6-1 combines with J gene TRBJ2-4; D call uncertain. Gene TRBJ2-7 matches the end of the DNA better, so the J call may be wrong. The germline CDR1 and CDR2 sequences are MNHNS and SASEGT. This CDR3 comprises 13 residues. CDR3 DNA sequence: TGTGCCAGCAGTGGAACAGTTAAGTACGAGCAGTACTTC. This gives the protein CASSGTVKYEQYF.

J is TRBJ2-1 and V is TRBV29-1; D is unresolved. The J call may be mistaken, given a closer DNA end match to TRBJ2-7. CDR1 is SQVTM and CDR2 is ANQGSEA in the germline V gene. The CDR3 sequence is 16 residues long. For the CDR3, the DNA is TGCAGCGTTGAATCGCCTGGTCGACGCTCCTACAATGAGCAGTACTTC. It specifies CSVESPGRRSYNEQYF.

The CDR3 reads CASSLGRDREGDTQYF. The CDR3, as DNA: TGCGCCAGCAGCCTAGGGAGGGACCGGGAGGGTGATACGCAGTATTTT. This chain links TRBV4-3 with TRBJ2-3; 8 bases align to TRBD2. The junction had 12 bases not matched to a gene; V was cut back by 4 bases and J by 6 bases. CDR3 length: 16 residues. CDR1 and CDR2 from the germline V gene are LGHNA and YSLEER.

This chain uses TRBV25-1 with TRBJ1-4, with 7 bases aligning to TRBD1. V trimming: 1 base; J trimming: 3 bases; junction bases outside the gene matches: 2. Germline CDR1 MGHDK, CDR2 SYGVNS. This CDR3 is built from 15 residues. The chain's CDR3 is CASSESGTANEKLFF. The CDR3 coding sequence is TGTGCCAGCAGTGAATCGGGGACAGCTAATGAAAAACTGTTTTTT.